Listed below are T cell receptor beta chains from one sample, sequenced in a study of cytomegalovirus exposure and HLA in healthy donors. Sequencing was performed with immunoSEQ multiplex PCR; in TCRdb, only in-frame clones are kept and a portion is missing. The sample consists of some 150,000 clones, about 64% of them appearing once. Material for sequencing was PBMCs. The receptors here all came from a middle-aged woman in good health and CMV-seronegative. Both conserved end residues are part of each CDR3. D genes are given only for firm matches. Size is omitted from some rows. Given values are once, few, many or a class for expanded clones.

CDR3nt	CDR3aa	d_gene	v_gene	j_gene	abundance
TGTGCCAGCAGCTTAGGGTTGGACTTGTACCAAGAGACCCAGTACTTC	CASSLGLDLYQETQYF	.	TRBV7-7	TRBJ2-5	few
TGCGCCAGCAGCCAAAACCCAGTGGTTAGCGGCAATGAGCAGTTCTTC	CASSQNPVVSGNEQFF	.	TRBV4-1	TRBJ2-1	.
TGTGCCAGTGGGACAAGAAACACCATATATTTT	CASGTRNTIYF	.	TRBV2	TRBJ1-3	.
TGTGCCAGCAGCAATCAGGGTCTCGACCTTAACTATGGCTACACCTTC	CASSNQGLDLNYGYTF	.	TRBV27	TRBJ1-2	.
TGTGCCAGCAGCTTAGCGAGAGGGTTAAAGAGCTACGAGCAGTACTTC	CASSLARGLKSYEQYF	.	TRBV7-9	TRBJ2-7	.
TGCGCCAGCAGCCAAGGAGCGACCCTCTACAATGAGCAGTTCTTC	CASSQGATLYNEQFF	.	TRBV4-1	TRBJ2-1	.
TGTGCCAGCAGCACCGGACAGGGTAGGGCGGCCGAGCAGTACTTC	CASSTGQGRAAEQYF	TRBD1	TRBV2	TRBJ2-7	.
TGTGCCAGCAGGCCCCAGGCAGTCGGCACAGATACGCAGTATTTT	CASRPQAVGTDTQYF	.	TRBV2	TRBJ2-3	.
TGTGCCAGCAGGAGCGGGGGAAGCAATCAGCCCCAGCATTTT	CASRSGGSNQPQHF	.	TRBV28	TRBJ1-5	.
TGTGCCAGCAGCGATCCAGGGGGTAGGAATGGCTACACCTTC	CASSDPGGRNGYTF	TRBD1	TRBV6-1	TRBJ1-2	.
TGTGCCAGCAGTTTATCGCCGGGGGGGGGTGGGTACGAGCAGTACTTC	CASSLSPGGGGYEQYF	TRBD2	TRBV27	TRBJ2-7	few
TGTGCCAGTAGTATAACAGGGGAAGCTTTCTTT	CASSITGEAFF	.	TRBV19	TRBJ1-1	.
TGCGCCAGCAGCCAAGGTGATCCGCTAGCGGGCACAGATACGCAGTATTTT	CASSQGDPLAGTDTQYF	TRBD2	TRBV4-1	TRBJ2-3	.
TGTGCCAGCAGCTTAGTTGGACAGGGGGATAAGTGGAGCAATCAGCCCCAGCATTTT	CASSLVGQGDKWSNQPQHF	TRBD1	TRBV7-6	TRBJ1-5	.
TGTGCCAGCAGCTTACGTGTGGGACAGGGGAACACTGAAGCTTTCTTT	CASSLRVGQGNTEAFF	TRBD1	TRBV7-2	TRBJ1-1	.
TGTGCCAGCAGATTACAGGGGAACACCGGGGAGCTGTTTTTT	CASRLQGNTGELFF	.	TRBV6-5	TRBJ2-2	.
TGTGCCAGCAGCTTAAGGGGGACAGGGGGGAATTCACCCCTCCACTTT	CASSLRGTGGNSPLHF	TRBD1	TRBV13	TRBJ1-6	.
TGCGCCAGCAGCCGATTGGGGCAAGGGAATGAAAAACTGTTTTTT	CASSRLGQGNEKLFF	.	TRBV4-1	TRBJ1-4	.
TGTGCCAGCAGCCAGTACGGGGGGTTCAATCAGCCCCAGCATTTT	CASSQYGGFNQPQHF	.	TRBV5-8	TRBJ1-5	.
TGTGCCAGTAGATCCCGGGGGGGCGGAGATACGCAGTATTTT	CASRSRGGGDTQYF	TRBD2	TRBV19	TRBJ2-3	.
TGTGCCAGCAGCGTAGGTAGGACAGGGGTAGATACGCAGTATTTT	CASSVGRTGVDTQYF	TRBD1	TRBV9	TRBJ2-3	.
TGTGCCAGCAGCTATTACCGAATCTATAGCAATCAGCCCCAGCATTTT	CASSYYRIYSNQPQHF	.	TRBV7-8	TRBJ1-5	few